A selection of T cell receptor beta chains follows, all from one sample in a study of human T cells and chemical hapten exposure. Each CDR3 protein is one row after TCRdb ran MiXCR on the RACE reads. The sample includes about 140,000 distinct CDR3 sequences, 12% of them seen just once. The source material was whole blood, sampled in connection with sensitization to the hapten diphenylcyclopropenone (DPC). These receptors were obtained from a woman in her forties or fifties with alopecia areata. Some clones in this sample may be carry-over from other donors' samples. Both conserved end residues are trimmed from each CDR3. D genes are given only for firm matches.

v_call d_call cdr3_length cdr3_aa
TRBV18 NA 13 ASSLGLGRAYEQY
TRBV29-1 NA 9 STSGGNEQF
TRBV20-1 TRBD2 13 SASLSLAGVNEQY
TRBV4-3 NA 15 ASSPAAGISRQETQY
TRBV29-1 NA 10 SVVVGGAEAF
TRBV20-1 NA 11 SASSDAADTQY
TRBV5-4 NA 16 ASSLAGGAGFSGNTIY
TRBV2 NA 11 ASKDRSNQPQH
TRBV3-1 NA 12 ASSQGRGTDTQY
TRBV20-1 TRBD2 10 SARTSRDTQY
TRBV4-2 NA 12 ASSQALGNQPQH
TRBV7-9 NA 13 ASSLYGADDNEQF
TRBV5-4 TRBD2 15 ASSQTTGTSGRVEQF
TRBV18 NA 11 ASSPDTQETQY
TRBV5-1 TRBD1 13 ASSLTDRGRYEQY
TRBV20-1 TRBD2 12 SARDLAGRYEQY
TRBV5-1 TRBD2 15 ASSPLTSGRYTDTQY
TRBV7-2 TRBD1 12 ASSPTGGGDTQY
TRBV10-1 NA 10 ASGSSTDTQY
TRBV18 NA 11 ASSPLMTGELF
TRBV5-1 TRBD1 12 ASSFTGGLETQY
TRBV9 TRBD2 13 ASSVLAGGLDTQY
TRBV20-1 NA 14 SAPRGGRGGADTQY
TRBV11-2 TRBD2 13 ASSPGLAATYEQY
TRBV5-1 NA 14 ASSAGTVANTGELF
TRBV29-1 NA 14 SVEAGEVSGANVLT
TRBV29-1 NA 12 SGEGGRGTDTQY
TRBV18 NA 12 ASSPPGGNNEQF
TRBV29-1 TRBD1 12 SVTGTGRPYEQY
TRBV6-1 TRBD2 13 AIGGLAGGKNIQY
TRBV12-3/TRBV12-4 NA 12 ASSWTLLSYEQY
TRBV29-1 TRBD1 13 SVEVQGATSYEQY
TRBV7-3 NA 13 ASSARQGLTGELF
TRBV7-3 NA 11 ASSFRARETQY
TRBV7-2 TRBD2 15 ASSTRASGSSYNEQF
TRBV5-4 NA 13 ASSFGGGPRRELF
TRBV30 NA 13 AWSVLPTGPDTQY
TRBV6-4 NA 12 ASGQGSGANVLT
TRBV2 TRBD1 12 AAPGGQGVYTQY
TRBV29-1 NA 14 SVGHYSGGRHNEQF
TRBV6-1 NA 11 ASTRTLLETQY
TRBV5-4 NA 15 ASSLGFTRGQPYEQY
TRBV12-3/TRBV12-4 NA 11 ASSPPGFYGYT
TRBV5-5 NA 12 ASSLQVLNTEAF
TRBV6-6 NA 12 ASSYSSRDTEAF
TRBV18 NA 11 ASSPDLTGELF
TRBV27 NA 11 ASSPRSADTQY
TRBV9 NA 10 ASSVVGETQY